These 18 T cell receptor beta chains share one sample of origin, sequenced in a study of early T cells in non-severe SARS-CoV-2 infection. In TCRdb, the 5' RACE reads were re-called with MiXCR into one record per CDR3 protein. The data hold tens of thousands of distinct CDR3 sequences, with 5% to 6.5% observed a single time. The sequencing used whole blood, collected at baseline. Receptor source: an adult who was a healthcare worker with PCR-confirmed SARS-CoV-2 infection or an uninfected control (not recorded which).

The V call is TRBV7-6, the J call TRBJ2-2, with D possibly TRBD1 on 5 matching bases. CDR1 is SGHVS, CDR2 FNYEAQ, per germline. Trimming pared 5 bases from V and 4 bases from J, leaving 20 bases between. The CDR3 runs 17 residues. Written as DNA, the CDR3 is TGTGCCAGCAGCCAGGGCGTCGGTATGACAGCCACCGGGGAGCTGTTTTTT. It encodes CASSQGVGMTATGELFF.

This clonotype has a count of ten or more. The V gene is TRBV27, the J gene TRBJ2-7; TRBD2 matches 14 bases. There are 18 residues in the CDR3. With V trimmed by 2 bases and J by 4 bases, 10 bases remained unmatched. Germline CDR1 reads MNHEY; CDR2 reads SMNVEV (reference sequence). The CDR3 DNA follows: TGTGCCAGCAGTTTAAAAGCGGGACTAGCGGGAGTCGGTTACGAGCAGTACGTC. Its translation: CASSLKAGLAGVGYEQYV.

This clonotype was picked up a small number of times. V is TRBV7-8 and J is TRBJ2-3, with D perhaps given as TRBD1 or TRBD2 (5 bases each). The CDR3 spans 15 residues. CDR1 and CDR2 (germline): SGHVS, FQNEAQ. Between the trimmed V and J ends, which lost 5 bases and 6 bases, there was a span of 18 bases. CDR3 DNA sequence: TGTGCCAGCAGCCAGGGACGGGTAACCCTCGATACGCAGTATTTT. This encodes CASSQGRVTLDTQYF.

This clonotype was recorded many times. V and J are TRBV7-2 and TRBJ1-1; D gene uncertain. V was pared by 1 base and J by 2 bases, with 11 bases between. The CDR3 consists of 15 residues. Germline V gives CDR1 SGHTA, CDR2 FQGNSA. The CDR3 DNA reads TGTGCCAGCAGCTTAGTGCCCCAGGTTAACACTGAAGCTTTCTTT. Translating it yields CASSLVPQVNTEAFF.

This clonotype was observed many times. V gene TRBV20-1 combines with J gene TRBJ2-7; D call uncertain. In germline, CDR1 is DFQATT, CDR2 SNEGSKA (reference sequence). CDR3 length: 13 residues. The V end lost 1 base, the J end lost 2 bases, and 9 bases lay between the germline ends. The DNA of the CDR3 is TGCAGTGCTAGAGGGGTACAGACCTACGAGCAGTACTTC. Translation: CSARGVQTYEQYF.

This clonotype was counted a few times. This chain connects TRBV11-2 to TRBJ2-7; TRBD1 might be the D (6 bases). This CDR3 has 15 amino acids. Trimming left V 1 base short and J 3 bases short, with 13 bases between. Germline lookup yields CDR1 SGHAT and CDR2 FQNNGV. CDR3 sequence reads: CASSLGRHRDYEQYV. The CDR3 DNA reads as TGTGCCAGCAGCTTAGGGCGGCACAGGGACTACGAGCAGTACGTC.

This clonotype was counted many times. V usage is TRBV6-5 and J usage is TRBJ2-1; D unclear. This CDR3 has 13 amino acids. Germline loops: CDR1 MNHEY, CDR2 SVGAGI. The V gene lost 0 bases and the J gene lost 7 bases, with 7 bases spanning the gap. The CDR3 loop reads CASSYSYKNEQFF. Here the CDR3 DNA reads TGTGCCAGCAGTTACTCGTATAAGAATGAGCAGTTCTTC.

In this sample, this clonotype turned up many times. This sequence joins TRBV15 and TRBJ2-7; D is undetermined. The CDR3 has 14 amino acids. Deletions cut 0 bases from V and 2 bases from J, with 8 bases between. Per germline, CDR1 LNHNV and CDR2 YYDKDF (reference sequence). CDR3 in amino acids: CATSREGFTYEQYF. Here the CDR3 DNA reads TGTGCCACCAGCAGAGAGGGGTTCACCTACGAGCAGTACTTC.

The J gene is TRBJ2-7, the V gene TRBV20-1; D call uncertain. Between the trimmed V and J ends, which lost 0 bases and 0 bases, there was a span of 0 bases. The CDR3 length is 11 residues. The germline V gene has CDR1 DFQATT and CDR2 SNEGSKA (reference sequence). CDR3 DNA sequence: TGCAGTGCTAGAGACTCCTACGAGCAGTACGTC. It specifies CSARDSYEQYV.

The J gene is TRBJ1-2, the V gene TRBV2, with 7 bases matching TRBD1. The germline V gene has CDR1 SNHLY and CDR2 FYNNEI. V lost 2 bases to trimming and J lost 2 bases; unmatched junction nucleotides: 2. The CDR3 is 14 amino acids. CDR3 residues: CASSEKDRNYGYTF. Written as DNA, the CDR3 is TGTGCCAGCAGTGAAAAGGACAGGAACTATGGCTACACCTTC.

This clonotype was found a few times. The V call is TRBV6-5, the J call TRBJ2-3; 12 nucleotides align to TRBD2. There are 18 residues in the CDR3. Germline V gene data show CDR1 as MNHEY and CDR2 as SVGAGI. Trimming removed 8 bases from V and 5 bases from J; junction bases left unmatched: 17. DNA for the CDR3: TGTGCCAGCCTCCCGCCGCCGGGACTAGCGGGCCGGGTAGATACGCAGTATTTT. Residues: CASLPPPGLAGRVDTQYF.

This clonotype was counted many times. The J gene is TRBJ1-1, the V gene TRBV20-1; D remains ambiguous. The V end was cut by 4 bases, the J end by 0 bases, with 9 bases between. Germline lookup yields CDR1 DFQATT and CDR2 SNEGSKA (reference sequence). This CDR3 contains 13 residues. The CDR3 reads CSAKGKMNTEAFF. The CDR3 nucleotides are TGCAGTGCTAAGGGAAAGATGAACACTGAAGCTTTCTTT.

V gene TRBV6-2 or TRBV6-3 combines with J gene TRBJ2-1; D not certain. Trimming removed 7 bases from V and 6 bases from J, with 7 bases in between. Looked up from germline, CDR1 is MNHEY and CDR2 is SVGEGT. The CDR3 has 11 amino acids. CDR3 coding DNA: TGTGCCAGCACCTTCGGCAATGAGCAGTTCTTC. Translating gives CASTFGNEQFF.

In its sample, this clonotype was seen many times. The CDR3 sequence is CASSSGTGSNTEAFF. Written as DNA, the CDR3 is TGTGCCAGCAGTTCCGGGACAGGGTCGAACACTGAAGCTTTCTTT. The chain uses TRBV6-5 and TRBJ1-1; 9 nucleotides agree with TRBD1. The length of the CDR3 is 15 residues. In germline, CDR1 is MNHEY, CDR2 SVGAGI. The V and J ends lost 4 bases and 1 base, in that order; junction bases with no gene match: 4.

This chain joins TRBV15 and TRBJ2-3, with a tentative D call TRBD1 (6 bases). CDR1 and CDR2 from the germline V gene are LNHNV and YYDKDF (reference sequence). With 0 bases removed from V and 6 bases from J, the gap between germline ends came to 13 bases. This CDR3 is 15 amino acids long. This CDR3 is CATSRDGQGSDTQYF. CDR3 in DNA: TGTGCCACCAGCAGAGACGGCCAGGGGAGCGATACGCAGTATTTT.

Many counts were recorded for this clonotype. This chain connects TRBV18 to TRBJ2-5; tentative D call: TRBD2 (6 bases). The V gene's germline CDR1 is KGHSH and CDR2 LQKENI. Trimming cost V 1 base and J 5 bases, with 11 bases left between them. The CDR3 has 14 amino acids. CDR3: CASSPLSLAETQYF. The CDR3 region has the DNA TGTGCCAGCTCACCACTGAGCCTAGCGGAGACCCAGTACTTC.

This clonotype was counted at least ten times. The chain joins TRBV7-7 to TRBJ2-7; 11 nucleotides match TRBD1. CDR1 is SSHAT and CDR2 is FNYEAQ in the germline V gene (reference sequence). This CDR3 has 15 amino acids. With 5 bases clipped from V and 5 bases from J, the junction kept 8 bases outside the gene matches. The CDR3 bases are TGTGCCAGCAGCCCCCCGGGACAGGGGGAACACGAGCAGTACGTC. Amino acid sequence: CASSPPGQGEHEQYV.

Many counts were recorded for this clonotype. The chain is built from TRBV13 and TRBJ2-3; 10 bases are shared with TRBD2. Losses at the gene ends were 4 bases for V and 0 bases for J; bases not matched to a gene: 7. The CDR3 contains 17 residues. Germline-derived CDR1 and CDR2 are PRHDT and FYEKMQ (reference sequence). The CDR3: CASSSAGLATSTDTQYF. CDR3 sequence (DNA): TGTGCCAGCAGCTCCGCGGGACTAGCGACTAGCACAGATACGCAGTATTTT.